This T cell receptor beta chain emerged from a study of radiotherapy plus CTLA-4 blockade in lung cancer. Study details: Roughly 17% of patients responded objectively, and approximately 31% achieved disease control. Points from the study as a whole: Some TCR clones had been derived from tumors. These clones expanded in peripheral blood after radiotherapy plus ipilimumab. Reports state that early shifts in blood T cell clones, with interferon-beta, best predicted response.

About this clone itself: Its antigen is undetermined.

The protocol was immunoSEQ multiplex PCR, while the TCRdb copy is restricted to in-frame clones and leaves out a portion. This repertoire shows fewer than 75,000 clones, about nine tenths found once; its top ten account for 35% to 45%. CDR1 is MGHRA and CDR2 is YSYEKL in the germline V gene. This CDR3 region has 17 residues. The ends were cut back, 0 bases at V and 0 bases at J, with 15 bases in the middle. This sequence originates from a human donor with non-small cell lung cancer that progressed on radiotherapy plus ipilimumab. The chain carries TRBV4-1 and TRBJ2-7; D is possibly TRBD1 or TRBD2 (5 bases each). The sample consisted of peripheral blood, taken from a patient treated with radiotherapy plus ipilimumab. In DNA form, the CDR3 reads TGCGCCAGCAGCCAAGATCTCGGCAGGGAGAGCTCCTACGAGCAGTACGTC. It yields the protein CASSQDLGRESSYEQYV.